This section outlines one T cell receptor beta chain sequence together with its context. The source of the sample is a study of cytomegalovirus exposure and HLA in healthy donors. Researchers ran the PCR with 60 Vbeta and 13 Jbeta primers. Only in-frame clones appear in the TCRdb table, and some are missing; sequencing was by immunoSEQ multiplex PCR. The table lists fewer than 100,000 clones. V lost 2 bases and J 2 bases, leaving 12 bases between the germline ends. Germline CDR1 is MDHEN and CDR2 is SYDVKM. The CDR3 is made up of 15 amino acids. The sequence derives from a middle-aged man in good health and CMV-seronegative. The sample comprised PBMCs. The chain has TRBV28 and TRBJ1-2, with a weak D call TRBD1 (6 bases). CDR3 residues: CASSLGQFWNYGYTF. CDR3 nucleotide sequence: TGTGCCAGCAGTTTAGGACAGTTCTGGAACTATGGCTACACCTTC.